This TCR beta chain was obtained from a study of cytomegalovirus exposure and HLA in healthy donors. As regards this clone: Its antigen is not identified.

From germline, CDR1 is SQVTM and CDR2 ANQGSEA. V dropped 6 bases and J dropped 0 bases, with 10 bases sitting between them. This CDR3 has 13 residues. Broader study findings: Sequencing had likely introduced a cluster of highly shared sequence variants as an artifact. Cytomegalovirus-associated TCR beta chains were listed, numbering some 180. Reportedly, cytomegalovirus status was diagnosed with high sensitivity and specificity.

PCR amplification relied on 60 Vbeta primers (plus 13 Jbeta primers). Libraries were prepared by immunoSEQ multiplex PCR; TCRdb keeps only in-frame clonotypes and omits some of them. The table shows 150,000 to 200,000 clones, with 80% to 90% occurring only once. The receptor's source is a man aged 18 to 29 in good health and CMV-seropositive. V usage is TRBV29-1 and J usage is TRBJ2-3, with D maybe TRBD1 (5 bases). Sequencing was performed on PBMCs. DNA for the CDR3: TGCAGCGTAACAGGCCCTAGCACAGATACGCAGTATTTT. The encoded protein is CSVTGPSTDTQYF.